The 28 T cell receptor beta chains presented below share a single source sample, sequenced in a study of blood T cell repertoires in COVID-19. Sequencing used immunoSEQ multiplex PCR; TCRdb keeps in-frame clones, though not all of them. The data show roughly 180,000 clones, approximately 81% seen once. Specimen: PBMCs or T cells enriched from blood (not recorded which). The receptors here all came from a man between 60 and 75 years old who had recovered from COVID-19.

This clone occurred once. V is TRBV13 and J is TRBJ1-4; 8 positions agree with TRBD1. The germline gives CDR1 PRHDT, CDR2 FYEKMQ (reference sequence). The CDR3 is 15 residues long. Losses at the gene ends were 0 bases for V and 7 bases for J; bases not matched to a gene: 4. This chain's CDR3 is CASSLGWTGSEKLFF. The CDR3 DNA sequence: TGTGCCAGCAGCTTAGGTTGGACAGGGAGTGAAAAACTGTTTTTT.

The gene calls are TRBV12-3 or TRBV12-4 and TRBJ2-2, with D tentatively TRBD1 (6 bases). This CDR3 contains 13 residues. V gave up 8 bases and J gave up 4 bases, with 11 bases separating them. The CDR3 DNA sequence: TGTGCCAGCCACAGGGAAATCACCGGGGAGCTGTTTTTT. Residues: CASHREITGELFF.

The V gene is TRBV5-1, the J gene TRBJ2-3; 9 nucleotides agree with TRBD1. The germline gives CDR1 SGHRS, CDR2 YFSETQ. The CDR3 loop spans 15 amino acids. V was clipped by 1 base and J by 0 bases; unmatched bases: 0. CDR3 nucleotide sequence: TGCGCCAGCAGCTTGACAGGGGGCAGCACAGATACGCAGTATTTT. Translating it yields CASSLTGGSTDTQYF.

In its sample, this clone was seen a few times. The rearrangement uses TRBV28 and TRBJ1-1, with D perhaps matching TRBD1 (6 bases). The CDR3 is 13 amino acids. With 6 bases removed from V and 8 bases from J, the gap between germline ends came to 16 bases. Germline CDR1 and CDR2: MDHEN and SYDVKM. The CDR3 DNA reads TGTGCCAGCAGGGGTAGGACAGCCCCCGAAGCTTTCTTT. Its translation is CASRGRTAPEAFF.

This chain connects TRBV9 to TRBJ2-1; 13 bases line up with TRBD2. Germline CDR1 SGDLS, CDR2 YYNGEE. J was trimmed by 12 bases and V by 3 bases; bases with no gene match: 9. The CDR3 contains 15 residues. CDR3 region: CASSASGTSGIRQFF. CDR3 in DNA: TGTGCCAGCAGCGCATCCGGGACTAGCGGGATAAGGCAGTTCTTC.

This clone was detected once. The CDR3 sequence: CASRLWPRARIYEQYF. CDR3 DNA sequence: TGTGCCAGCAGGCTTTGGCCTAGAGCTAGAATCTACGAGCAGTACTTC. V is TRBV9 and J is TRBJ2-7; D gene ambiguous. This CDR3 region has 16 residues. V lost 5 bases and J lost 3, with 21 bases in between. Per the germline V gene, CDR1 is SGDLS and CDR2 is YYNGEE.

The rearrangement joins TRBV5-1 to TRBJ1-2; TRBD1 agrees at 7 bases. This CDR3 contains 15 residues. From germline, CDR1 is SGHRS and CDR2 YFSETQ. With 0 bases clipped from V and 5 bases from J, the junction kept 7 bases outside the gene matches. CDR3 amino acids: CASSLDGTVLYGYTF. CDR3 nucleotide sequence: TGCGCCAGCAGCTTGGATGGGACAGTACTTTATGGCTACACCTTC.

The chain is built from TRBV5-1 and TRBJ2-1, with TRBD2 identical over 7 bases. Germline V lookup: CDR1 SGHRS, CDR2 YFSETQ. The CDR3 runs to 15 residues. Trimming cost V 3 bases and J 9 bases; bases outside gene matches: 12. The CDR3 loop is CASSSLGGATGEQFF. Written as DNA, the CDR3 is TGCGCCAGCAGCTCCTTGGGAGGGGCCACGGGTGAGCAGTTCTTC.

This clone has a single count. The chain has TRBV24-1 and TRBJ2-5, with 9 bases identical to TRBD1. Germline V gene data show CDR1 as KGHDR and CDR2 as SFDVKD. The CDR3 sequence is 15 residues long. After removal of 3 bases from V and 4 bases from J, the junction contained 5 bases not matched to a gene. The CDR3 region is CATSDRTGVGETQYF. CDR3 in DNA: TGTGCCACCAGTGATAGGACAGGGGTGGGAGAGACCCAGTACTTC.

CDR3 in amino acids: CASSIYPGRGLGDTQYF. CDR3 DNA sequence: TGTGCCAGCAGCATTTATCCGGGCAGGGGGCTAGGAGATACGCAGTATTTT. The chain is built from TRBV19 and TRBJ2-3, with TRBD1 identical over 8 bases. Germline V lookup: CDR1 LNHDA, CDR2 SQIVND (reference sequence). V was pared by 9 bases and J by 5 bases, with 19 bases of the junction left unmatched. This CDR3 is 17 amino acids long.

The rearrangement joins TRBV6-5 to TRBJ1-2; the match to TRBD1 covers 7 bases. CDR3 length: 15 residues. With V trimmed by 0 bases and J by 2 bases, 3 bases remained unmatched. The germline CDR1 and CDR2 sequences are MNHEY and SVGAGI. CDR3: CASSYSRDSNYGYTF. CDR3 nucleotide sequence: TGTGCCAGCAGTTACTCGAGGGACAGCAACTATGGCTACACCTTC.

This clone was recorded at least ten times. The chain employs TRBV19 and TRBJ2-5; D gene uncertain. Trimming stripped 4 bases from V and 4 bases from J, with 7 bases between. This CDR3 contains 12 residues. CDR1 is LNHDA and CDR2 is SQIVND in the germline V gene (reference sequence). The CDR3 bases are TGTGCCAGTAGTAGAGGCACAGAGACCCAGTACTTC. This encodes CASSRGTETQYF.

The chain has TRBV6-5 and TRBJ1-3, with D possibly matching TRBD1 (5 bases). The CDR3 spans 15 residues. Germline lookup yields CDR1 MNHEY and CDR2 SVGAGI. V lost 5 bases to trimming and J lost 0 bases, with 11 bases between them. The CDR3 region is CASSKGLLSGNTIYF. CDR3 coding DNA: TGTGCCAGCAGTAAGGGACTGCTCTCTGGAAACACCATATATTTT.

V and J are TRBV7-2 and TRBJ1-1, with 9 positions matching TRBD1. The CDR3 runs 15 residues. Trimming removed 6 bases from V and 5 bases from J; junction bases left unmatched: 10. Germline V gene sequence: CDR1 SGHTA, CDR2 FQGNSA. CDR3 nucleotides: TGTGCCAGCAGATTCTCTACAGGGGGCTGGACTGAAGCTTTCTTT. It specifies CASRFSTGGWTEAFF. The full variable domain, completed using reference TRBV7-2 and TRBJ1-1, is GAGVSQSPSNKVTEKGKDVELRCDPISGHTALYWYRQSLGQGLEFLIYFQGNSAPDKSGLPSDRFSAERTGGSVSTLTIQRTQQEDSAVYLCASRFSTGGWTEAFFGQGTRLTVV.

This chain links TRBV7-6 with TRBJ2-1, with 12 bases that match TRBD2. The CDR3 has 15 residues. CDR1 is SGHVS, CDR2 FNYEAQ, per germline. The V segment lost 8 bases and the J segment 1 base; nucleotides outside the gene matches: 3. The CDR3 sequence: CASAGLAGSYNEQFF. The CDR3 bases are TGTGCCAGCGCCGGACTAGCGGGGTCCTACAATGAGCAGTTCTTC.

The V gene is TRBV5-1, the J gene TRBJ1-5; D is undetermined. The germline gives CDR1 SGHRS, CDR2 YFSETQ. V lost 5 bases, J lost 0 bases, and 12 bases lay in between. The CDR3 covers 15 residues. The DNA for the CDR3 is TGCGCCAGCAGTCCCGCGCTCGGTAGCAATCAGCCCCAGCATTTT. It yields the protein CASSPALGSNQPQHF.

As DNA, the CDR3 is TGTGCCAGCAGCTTGGACAGGGGGTTTTACAATGAGCAGTTCTTC. It specifies CASSLDRGFYNEQFF. The chain has TRBV11-2 and TRBJ2-1; 10 bases fit TRBD1. There are 15 residues in the CDR3. Unmatched junction bases numbered 3, after V lost 3 bases and J lost 4 bases. From germline, CDR1 is SGHAT and CDR2 FQNNGV.

The V and J genes are TRBV11-2 and TRBJ2-7; the D gene is possibly TRBD1 (6 bases). This CDR3 region has 15 residues. CDR1 and CDR2 from the germline V gene are SGHAT and FQNNGV. Trimming left V 6 bases short and J 3 bases short, with 18 bases between. As DNA, the CDR3 is TGTGCCAGCAGTCCCCGGGACAAATTGCGCTACGAGCAGTACTTC. Translated, it gives CASSPRDKLRYEQYF.

V and J are TRBV11-2 and TRBJ2-1; 11 nucleotides agree with TRBD2. The junction had 7 bases not matched to a gene; V was cut back by 5 bases and J by 7 bases. This CDR3 is built from 15 residues. Germline CDR1 and CDR2: SGHAT and FQNNGV. Written as DNA, the CDR3 is TGTGCCAGCAGCCAAAGTAGCGGGGGGGCAAATGAGCAGTTCTTC. Its protein product is CASSQSSGGANEQFF. The full variable domain, its missing parts supplied by reference TRBV11-2 and TRBJ2-1, is EAGVAQSPRYKIIEKRQSVAFWCNPISGHATLYWYQQILGQGPKLLIQFQNNGVVDDSQLPKDRFSAERLKGVDSTLKIQPAKLEDSAVYLCASSQSSGGANEQFFGPGTRLTVL.

This sequence joins TRBV7-2 and TRBJ2-5; no firm D call. V lost 3 bases, J lost 4 bases, and 12 bases lay in between. Germline V CDR1 and CDR2: SGHTA, FQGNSA. This CDR3 contains 14 residues. The CDR3 loop reads CASSFDKVRETQYF. CDR3 in DNA: TGTGCCAGCAGCTTCGACAAGGTCAGAGAGACCCAGTACTTC. Based on the CDR3 plus reference TRBV7-2 and TRBJ2-5, the full variable domain is GAGVSQSPSNKVTEKGKDVELRCDPISGHTALYWYRQSLGQGLEFLIYFQGNSAPDKSGLPSDRFSAERTGGSVSTLTIQRTQQEDSAVYLCASSFDKVRETQYFGPGTRLLVL.

The chain has TRBV14 and TRBJ1-5; no clear D. Germline V gene sequence: CDR1 SGHDN, CDR2 FVKESK. This CDR3 is 13 amino acids long. Trimming took 3 bases from V and 5 from J, leaving 8 bases between them. The CDR3: CASSHSEDQPQHF. The CDR3 DNA sequence: TGTGCCAGCAGCCATTCAGAGGATCAGCCCCAGCATTTT.

This CDR3 reads CASSPLGLREAKQFF. DNA for the CDR3: TGTGCCAGCTCACCCCTGGGTTTGCGGGAGGCTAAGCAGTTCTTC. V is TRBV18 and J is TRBJ2-1, with 8 bases matching TRBD2. In germline, CDR1 is KGHSH, CDR2 LQKENI. After removal of 3 bases from V and 11 bases from J, the junction contained 12 bases not matched to a gene. This CDR3 spans 15 amino acids. The variable domain in full, with the rest retrieved from reference TRBV18 and TRBJ2-1, is NAGVMQNPRHLVRRRGQEARLRCSPMKGHSHVYWYRQLPEEGLKFMVYLQKENIIDESGMPKERFSAEFPKEGPSILRIQQVVRGDSAAYFCASSPLGLREAKQFFGPGTRLTVL.

There are a few counts of this clone. V usage is TRBV11-2 and J usage is TRBJ1-1; 7 nucleotides agree with TRBD1. The CDR3 is 14 amino acids. Germline CDR1 and CDR2: SGHAT and FQNNGV. J gave up 1 base and V 5 bases, and 4 bases lay outside the gene matches. The CDR3 spells CASSIYRGNTEAFF. The CDR3 DNA reads TGTGCCAGCAGCATCTACAGGGGGAACACTGAAGCTTTCTTT.

This clone was observed a few times. The V and J genes are TRBV6-5 and TRBJ1-5; the match to TRBD1 covers 7 bases. The CDR3 has 14 amino acids. CDR1 MNHEY and CDR2 SVGAGI come from the germline V gene. V gave up 2 bases and J gave up 6 bases; unmatched junction bases: 4. CDR3: CASSYVQGLQPQHF. The CDR3 DNA follows: TGTGCCAGCAGTTACGTACAGGGGCTTCAGCCCCAGCATTTT.

V and J are TRBV5-4 and TRBJ2-5; 7 nucleotides align to TRBD1. CDR3 size: 16 residues. Losses at the gene ends were 0 bases for V and 4 bases for J; bases not matched to a gene: 9. Germline CDR1 SGHNT, CDR2 YYREEE (reference sequence). The CDR3 DNA is TGTGCCAGCAGCTTGGATCCGGGACAGATAGGAGAGACCCAGTACTTC. Its protein is CASSLDPGQIGETQYF.

CDR3 protein: CATSGASGSSYNEQFF. CDR3 DNA sequence: TGTGCCACCAGTGGCGCTAGCGGGAGCTCCTACAATGAGCAGTTCTTC. J is TRBJ2-1 and V is TRBV24-1; 10 nucleotides match TRBD2. The CDR3 spans 16 residues. Trimming cost V 5 bases and J 0 bases; bases outside gene matches: 3. CDR1 and CDR2 (germline): KGHDR, SFDVKD.

J is TRBJ2-7 and V is TRBV19; D possibly corresponds to TRBD1 (5 bases). Trimming removed 5 bases at V and 0 bases at J, with 14 bases between. This CDR3 comprises 15 residues. Per the germline V gene, CDR1 is LNHDA and CDR2 is SQIVND (reference sequence). The CDR3 bases are TGTGCCAGTAGTCTGCAACTAAGGGGCTCCTACGAGCAGTACTTC. The encoded protein is CASSLQLRGSYEQYF.

This sequence joins TRBV3-1 (or the pseudogene TRBV3-2) and TRBJ1-1; possible D gene TRBD1, 5 bases. V lost 4 bases and J lost 6, with 15 bases in between. Germline assignment: CDR1 LGHDT and CDR2 YNNKEL (reference sequence). The CDR3 covers 14 residues. The CDR3 spells CASSRLRGPAEAFF. CDR3 nucleotides: TGTGCCAGCAGCCGACTTAGGGGTCCAGCTGAAGCTTTCTTT.